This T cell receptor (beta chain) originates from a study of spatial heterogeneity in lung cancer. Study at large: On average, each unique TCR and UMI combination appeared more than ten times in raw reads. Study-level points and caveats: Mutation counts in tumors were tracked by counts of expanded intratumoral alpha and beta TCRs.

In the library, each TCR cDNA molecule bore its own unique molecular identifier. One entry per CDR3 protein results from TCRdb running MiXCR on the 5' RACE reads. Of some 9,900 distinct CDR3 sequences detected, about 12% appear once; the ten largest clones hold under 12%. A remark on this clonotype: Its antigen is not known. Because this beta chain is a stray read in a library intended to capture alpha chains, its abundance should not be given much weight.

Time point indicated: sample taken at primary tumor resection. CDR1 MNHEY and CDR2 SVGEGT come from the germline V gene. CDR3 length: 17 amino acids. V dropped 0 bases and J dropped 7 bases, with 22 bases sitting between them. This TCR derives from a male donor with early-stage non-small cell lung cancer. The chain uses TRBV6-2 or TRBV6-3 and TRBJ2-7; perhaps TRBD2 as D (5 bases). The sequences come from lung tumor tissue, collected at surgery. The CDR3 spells CASSYSMVQRHTGEQYF. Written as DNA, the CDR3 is TGTGCCAGCAGTTACTCGATGGTACAGCGGCACACGGGGGAGCAGTACTTC.